The 2 T cell receptor beta chains listed next were all sequenced from one sample in a study of cytomegalovirus exposure and HLA in healthy donors. Researchers ran the PCR with 60 Vbeta and 13 Jbeta primers. Sequenced by immunoSEQ multiplex PCR; TCRdb stores in-frame clones only, minus some. The sample yields about 230,000 clones, roughly 84% seen once. The sample consisted of PBMCs. These receptors came from a girl under 10 years old in good health and CMV-seronegative.

Regarding this clone: Distinct nucleotide sequences in the sample also encode this CDR3. The chain couples TRBV11-2 to TRBJ1-1, with D unclear. Trimming stripped 1 base from V and 1 base from J, with 4 bases between. This CDR3 comprises 13 residues. Germline CDR1 SGHAT, CDR2 FQNNGV. CDR3 region: CASSLGRNTEAFF. The CDR3 bases are TGTGCCAGCAGCTTAGGGAGGAACACTGAAGCTTTCTTT.

The chain recombines TRBV27 with TRBJ2-5, with 9 bases aligning to TRBD2. Per germline, CDR1 MNHEY and CDR2 SMNVEV (reference sequence). The CDR3 length is 16 residues. With 5 bases clipped from V and 3 bases from J, the junction kept 10 bases outside the gene matches. The CDR3 loop reads CASSTYAGTSKETQYF. In nucleotides, the CDR3 is TGTGCCAGCAGTACCTACGCCGGGACTAGCAAAGAGACCCAGTACTTC.